This TCR beta chain was sequenced in a study of T-cell reconstitution after alpha-beta-depleted transplantation in children. Unique molecular identifiers were used to barcode this TCRbeta library. TCRdb reanalysed the PCR reads using MiXCR and keeps one entry per CDR3 protein. The table lists 250,000 to 400,000 distinct CDR3 sequences, 23% of them singletons. The CDR3 runs 15 residues. After removal of 6 bases from V and 4 bases from J, the junction contained 9 bases not matched to a gene. The V call is TRBV12-3 or TRBV12-4, the J call TRBJ2-1; 7 bases line up with TRBD2. The sample consisted of PBMCs, mostly from graft donor cells, taken 180 days after TCRalphabeta/CD19-depleted stem cell transplant. The receptor was isolated from a male patient younger than 18 who had a stem cell transplant for acute lymphoblastic leukemia, so the T cells may come from the graft donor. For the CDR3, the DNA is TGTGCCAGCAGCCAACTAGCGACAAGATACAATGAGCAGTTCTTC. Protein product: CASSQLATRYNEQFF.